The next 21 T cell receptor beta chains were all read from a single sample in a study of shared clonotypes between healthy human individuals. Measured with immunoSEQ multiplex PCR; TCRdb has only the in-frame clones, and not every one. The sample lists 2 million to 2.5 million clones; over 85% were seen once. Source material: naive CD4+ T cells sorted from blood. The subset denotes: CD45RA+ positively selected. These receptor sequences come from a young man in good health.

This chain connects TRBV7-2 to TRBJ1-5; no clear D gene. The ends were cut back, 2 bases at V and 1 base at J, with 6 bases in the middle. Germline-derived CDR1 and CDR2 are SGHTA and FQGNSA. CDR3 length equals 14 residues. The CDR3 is CASSLIGSNQPQHF. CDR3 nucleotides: TGTGCCAGCAGCTTAATCGGCAGCAATCAGCCCCAGCATTTT.

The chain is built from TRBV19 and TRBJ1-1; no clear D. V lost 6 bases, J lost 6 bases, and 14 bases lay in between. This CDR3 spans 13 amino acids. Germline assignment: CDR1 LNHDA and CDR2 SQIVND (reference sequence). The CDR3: CASSQSSAPEAFF. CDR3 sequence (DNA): TGTGCCAGTAGCCAATCATCAGCGCCTGAAGCTTTCTTT. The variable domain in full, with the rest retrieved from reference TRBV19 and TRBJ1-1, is DGGITQSPKYLFRKEGQNVTLSCEQNLNHDAMYWYRQDPGQGLRLIYYSQIVNDFQKGDIAEGYSVSREKKESFPLTVTSAQKNPTAFYLCASSQSSAPEAFFGQGTRLTVV.

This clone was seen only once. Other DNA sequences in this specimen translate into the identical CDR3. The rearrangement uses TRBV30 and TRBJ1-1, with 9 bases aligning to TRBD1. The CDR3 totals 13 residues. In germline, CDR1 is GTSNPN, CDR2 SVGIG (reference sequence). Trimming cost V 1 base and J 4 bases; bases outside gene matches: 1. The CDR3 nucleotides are TGTGCCTGGAGTGGGACAGGGGTCACTGAAGCTTTCTTT. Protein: CAWSGTGVTEAFF.

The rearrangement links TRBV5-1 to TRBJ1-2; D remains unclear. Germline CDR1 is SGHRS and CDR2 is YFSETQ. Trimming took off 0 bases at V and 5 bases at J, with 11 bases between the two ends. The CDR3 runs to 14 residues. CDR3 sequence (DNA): TGCGCCAGCAGCTTGGATGGGCAGATGTATGGCTACACCTTC. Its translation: CASSLDGQMYGYTF.

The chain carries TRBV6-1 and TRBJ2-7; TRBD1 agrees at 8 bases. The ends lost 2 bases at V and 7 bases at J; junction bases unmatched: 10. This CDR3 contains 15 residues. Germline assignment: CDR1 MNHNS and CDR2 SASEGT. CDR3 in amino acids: CASSEMWQGAGEQYF. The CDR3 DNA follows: TGTGCCAGCAGTGAAATGTGGCAGGGGGCGGGTGAGCAGTACTTC.

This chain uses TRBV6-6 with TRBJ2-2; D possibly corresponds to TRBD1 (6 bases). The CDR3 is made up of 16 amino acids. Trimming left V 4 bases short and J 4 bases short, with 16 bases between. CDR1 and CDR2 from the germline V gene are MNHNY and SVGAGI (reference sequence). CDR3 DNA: TGTGCCAGCAGTTCCCTTAGGGGGAAGGGCACCGGGGAGCTGTTTTTT. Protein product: CASSSLRGKGTGELFF.

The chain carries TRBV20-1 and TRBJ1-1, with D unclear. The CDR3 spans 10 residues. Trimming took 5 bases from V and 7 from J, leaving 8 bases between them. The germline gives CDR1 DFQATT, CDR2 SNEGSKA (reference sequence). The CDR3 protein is CSAQHFEAFF. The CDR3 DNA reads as TGCAGTGCTCAACACTTTGAAGCTTTCTTT.

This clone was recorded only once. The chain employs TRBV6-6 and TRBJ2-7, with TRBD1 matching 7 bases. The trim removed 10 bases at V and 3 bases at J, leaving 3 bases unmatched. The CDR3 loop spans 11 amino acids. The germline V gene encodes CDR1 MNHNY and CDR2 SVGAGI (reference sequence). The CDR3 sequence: CAIRQGYEQYF. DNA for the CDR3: TGTGCCATCAGACAGGGCTACGAGCAGTACTTC.

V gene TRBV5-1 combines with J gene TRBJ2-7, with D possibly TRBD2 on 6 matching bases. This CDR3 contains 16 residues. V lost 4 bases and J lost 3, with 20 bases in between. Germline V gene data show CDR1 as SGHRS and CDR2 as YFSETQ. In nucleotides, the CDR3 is TGCGCCAGCAGCCCTGACGGGGACGGGGGAGTCTACGAGCAGTACTTC. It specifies CASSPDGDGGVYEQYF.

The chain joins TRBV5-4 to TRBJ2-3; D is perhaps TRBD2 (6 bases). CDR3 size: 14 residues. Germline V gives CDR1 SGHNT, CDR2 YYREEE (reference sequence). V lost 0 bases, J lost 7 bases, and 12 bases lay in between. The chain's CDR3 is CASSLAPGSNTQYF. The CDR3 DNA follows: TGTGCCAGCAGCTTGGCTCCCGGGAGTAATACGCAGTATTTT.

This chain's CDR3 is CASSQGGSTFYGYTF. CDR3 in DNA: TGCGCCAGCAGCCAAGGAGGTTCTACATTCTATGGCTACACCTTC. The chain recombines TRBV4-1 with TRBJ1-2; D remains ambiguous. CDR1 is MGHRA, CDR2 YSYEKL, per germline. The CDR3 covers 15 residues. The V end lost 1 base, the J end lost 4 bases, and 13 bases lay between the germline ends.

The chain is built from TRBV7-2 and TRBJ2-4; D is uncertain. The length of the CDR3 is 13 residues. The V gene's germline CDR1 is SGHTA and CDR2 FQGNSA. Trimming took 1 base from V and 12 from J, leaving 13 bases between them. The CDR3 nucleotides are TGTGCCAGCAGCTTAGTGACGACATCCCCTCAGTACTTC. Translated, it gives CASSLVTTSPQYF.

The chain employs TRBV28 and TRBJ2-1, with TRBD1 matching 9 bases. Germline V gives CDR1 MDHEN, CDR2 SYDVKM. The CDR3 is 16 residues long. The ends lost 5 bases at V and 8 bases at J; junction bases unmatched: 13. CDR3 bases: TGTGCCAGCAGTCTGTATCCGGGACAGGGTTTTGATGAGCAGTTCTTC. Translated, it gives CASSLYPGQGFDEQFF.

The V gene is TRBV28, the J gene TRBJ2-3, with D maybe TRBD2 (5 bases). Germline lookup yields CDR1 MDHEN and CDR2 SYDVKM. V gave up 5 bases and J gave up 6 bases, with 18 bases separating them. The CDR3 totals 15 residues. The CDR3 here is CASSPRIPSGDTQYF. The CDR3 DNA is TGTGCCAGCAGTCCCAGGATACCTTCGGGGGATACGCAGTATTTT.

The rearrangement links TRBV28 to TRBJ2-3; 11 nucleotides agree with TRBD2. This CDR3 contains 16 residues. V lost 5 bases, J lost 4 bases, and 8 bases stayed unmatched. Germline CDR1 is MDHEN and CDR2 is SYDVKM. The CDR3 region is CASSPTLSGGADTQYF. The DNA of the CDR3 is TGTGCCAGCAGTCCAACCCTTAGCGGGGGGGCAGATACGCAGTATTTT.

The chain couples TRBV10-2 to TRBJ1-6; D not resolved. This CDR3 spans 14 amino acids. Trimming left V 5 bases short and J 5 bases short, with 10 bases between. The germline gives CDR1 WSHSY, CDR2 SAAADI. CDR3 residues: CASSRTGDNSPLHF. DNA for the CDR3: TGCGCCAGCAGTAGGACGGGCGATAATTCACCCCTCCACTTT.

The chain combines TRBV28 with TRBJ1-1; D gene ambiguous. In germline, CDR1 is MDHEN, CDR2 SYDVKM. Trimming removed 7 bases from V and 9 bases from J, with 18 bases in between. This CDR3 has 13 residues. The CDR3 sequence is CASTPGELNKAFF. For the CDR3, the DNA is TGTGCCAGCACCCCGGGAGAACTAAACAAAGCTTTCTTT.

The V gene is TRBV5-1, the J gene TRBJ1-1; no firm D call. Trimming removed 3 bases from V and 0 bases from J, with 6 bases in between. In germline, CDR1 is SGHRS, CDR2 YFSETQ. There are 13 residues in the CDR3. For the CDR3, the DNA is TGCGCCAGCAGCTCGCGAATGAACACTGAAGCTTTCTTT. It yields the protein CASSSRMNTEAFF.

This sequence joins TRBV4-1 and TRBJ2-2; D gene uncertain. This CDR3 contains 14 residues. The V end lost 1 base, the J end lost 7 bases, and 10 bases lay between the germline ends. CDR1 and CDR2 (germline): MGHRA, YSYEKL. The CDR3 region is CASSQGRPVGELFF. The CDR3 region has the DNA TGCGCCAGCAGCCAAGGACGTCCGGTCGGGGAGCTGTTTTTT.

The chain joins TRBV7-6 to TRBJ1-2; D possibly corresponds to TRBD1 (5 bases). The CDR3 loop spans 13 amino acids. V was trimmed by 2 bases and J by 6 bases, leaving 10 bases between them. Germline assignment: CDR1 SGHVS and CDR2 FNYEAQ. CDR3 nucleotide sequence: TGTGCCAGCAGCTTAATAGGGGTGGATGGCTACACCTTC. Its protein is CASSLIGVDGYTF.

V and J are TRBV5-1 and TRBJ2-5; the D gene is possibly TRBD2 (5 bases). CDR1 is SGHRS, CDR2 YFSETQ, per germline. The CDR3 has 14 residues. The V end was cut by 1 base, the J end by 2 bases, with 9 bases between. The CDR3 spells CASSLFGEQETQYF. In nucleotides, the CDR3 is TGCGCCAGCAGCTTGTTCGGGGAACAAGAGACCCAGTACTTC.